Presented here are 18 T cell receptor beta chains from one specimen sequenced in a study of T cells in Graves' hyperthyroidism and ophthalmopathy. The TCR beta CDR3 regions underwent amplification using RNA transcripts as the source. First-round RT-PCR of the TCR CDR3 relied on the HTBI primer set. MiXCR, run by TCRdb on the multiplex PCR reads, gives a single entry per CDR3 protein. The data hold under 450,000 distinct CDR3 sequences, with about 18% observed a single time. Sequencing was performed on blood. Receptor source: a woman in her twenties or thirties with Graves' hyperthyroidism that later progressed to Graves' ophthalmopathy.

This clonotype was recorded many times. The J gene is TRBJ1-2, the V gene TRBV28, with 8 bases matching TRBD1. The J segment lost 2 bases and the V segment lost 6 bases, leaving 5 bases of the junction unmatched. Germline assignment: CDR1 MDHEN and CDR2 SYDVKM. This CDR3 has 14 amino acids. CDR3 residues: CASRVDRVNYGYTF. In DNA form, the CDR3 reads TGTGCCAGCAGGGTGGACAGGGTGAACTATGGCTACACCTTC.

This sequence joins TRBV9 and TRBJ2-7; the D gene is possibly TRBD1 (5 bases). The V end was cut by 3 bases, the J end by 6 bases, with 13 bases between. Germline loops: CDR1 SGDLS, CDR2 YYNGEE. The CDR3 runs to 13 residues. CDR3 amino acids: CASSAPGSPEQYF. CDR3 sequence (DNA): TGTGCCAGCAGCGCTCCAGGGTCTCCCGAGCAGTACTTC.

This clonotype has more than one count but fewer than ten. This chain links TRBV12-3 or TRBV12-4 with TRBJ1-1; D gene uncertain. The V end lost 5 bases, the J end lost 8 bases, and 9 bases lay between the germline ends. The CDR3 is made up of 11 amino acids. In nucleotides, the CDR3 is TGTGCCAGCAGTACCGGGCTCGAAGCTTTCTTT. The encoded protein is CASSTGLEAFF.

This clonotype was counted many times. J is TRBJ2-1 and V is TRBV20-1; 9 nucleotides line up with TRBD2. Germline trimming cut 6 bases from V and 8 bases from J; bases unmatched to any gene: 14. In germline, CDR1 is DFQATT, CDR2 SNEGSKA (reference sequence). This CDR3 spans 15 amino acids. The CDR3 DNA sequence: TGCAGTGCCCGGTTAGTGGCGGGAGGGGGCGATGAGCAGTTCTTC. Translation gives CSARLVAGGGDEQFF.

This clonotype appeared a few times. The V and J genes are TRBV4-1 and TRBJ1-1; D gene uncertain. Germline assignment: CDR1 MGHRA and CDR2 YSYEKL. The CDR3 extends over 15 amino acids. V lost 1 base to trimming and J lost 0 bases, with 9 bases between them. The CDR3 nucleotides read TGCGCCAGCAGCCAAGGCGGGGTGCTGAACACTGAAGCTTTCTTT. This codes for CASSQGGVLNTEAFF.

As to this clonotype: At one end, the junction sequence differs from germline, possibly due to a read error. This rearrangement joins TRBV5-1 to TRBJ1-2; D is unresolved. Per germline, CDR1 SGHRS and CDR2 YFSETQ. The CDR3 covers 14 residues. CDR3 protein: CASSITRFTYSYTF. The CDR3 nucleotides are TGTGCCAGCAGCATAACGAGGTTCACCTATAGCTACACCTTC.

CDR3 nucleotides: TGTGCCAGCAGCTTGATCACCGGGGAGCTGTTTTTT. Translation: CASSLITGELFF. The chain has TRBV5-6 and TRBJ2-2, with D uncertain. Germline assignment: CDR1 SGHDT and CDR2 YYEEEE. The CDR3 runs 12 residues. The V and J ends lost 1 base and 4 bases respectively, with 2 bases between them.

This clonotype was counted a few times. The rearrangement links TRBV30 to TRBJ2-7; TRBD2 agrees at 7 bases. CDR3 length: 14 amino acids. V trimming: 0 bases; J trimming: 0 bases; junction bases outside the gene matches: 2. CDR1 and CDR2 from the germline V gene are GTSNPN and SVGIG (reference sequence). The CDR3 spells CAWSVGGFSYEQYF. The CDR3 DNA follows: TGTGCCTGGAGTGTGGGAGGGTTCTCCTACGAGCAGTACTTC.

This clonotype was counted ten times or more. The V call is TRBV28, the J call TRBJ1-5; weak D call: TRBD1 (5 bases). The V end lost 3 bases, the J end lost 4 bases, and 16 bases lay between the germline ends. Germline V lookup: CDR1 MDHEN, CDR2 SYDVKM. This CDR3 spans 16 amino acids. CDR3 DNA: TGTGCCAGCAGTTTTCGGGGTTTGGGGGTTAATCAGCCCCAGCATTTT. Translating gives CASSFRGLGVNQPQHF.

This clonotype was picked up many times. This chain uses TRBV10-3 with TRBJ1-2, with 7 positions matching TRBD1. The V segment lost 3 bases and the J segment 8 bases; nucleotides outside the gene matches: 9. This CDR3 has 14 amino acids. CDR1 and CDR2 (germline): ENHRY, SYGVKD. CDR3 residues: CAISDPTGNSGYTF. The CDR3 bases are TGTGCCATCAGTGACCCGACAGGGAATTCCGGCTACACCTTC.

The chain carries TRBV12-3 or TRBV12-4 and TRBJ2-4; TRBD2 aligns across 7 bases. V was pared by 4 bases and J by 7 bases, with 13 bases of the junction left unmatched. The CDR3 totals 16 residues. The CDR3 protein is CASSSRAGVVSNIQYF. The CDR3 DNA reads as TGTGCCAGCAGTTCCCGCGCGGGAGTAGTATCGAACATTCAGTACTTC.

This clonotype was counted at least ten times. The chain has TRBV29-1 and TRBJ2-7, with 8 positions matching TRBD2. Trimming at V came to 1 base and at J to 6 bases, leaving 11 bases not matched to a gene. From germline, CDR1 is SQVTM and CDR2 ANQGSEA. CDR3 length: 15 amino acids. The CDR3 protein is CSVEGSLSGSAEQYF. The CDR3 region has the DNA TGCAGCGTTGAAGGCTCCCTAAGCGGGAGTGCCGAGCAGTACTTC.

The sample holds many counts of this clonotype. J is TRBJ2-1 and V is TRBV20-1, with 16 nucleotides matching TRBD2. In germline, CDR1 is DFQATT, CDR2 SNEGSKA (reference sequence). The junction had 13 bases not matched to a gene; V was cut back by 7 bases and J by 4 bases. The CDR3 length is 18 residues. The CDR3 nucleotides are TGCAGTGTTTTCGGGACTAGCGGGAGGGAGGGGGTATACAATGAGCAGTTCTTC. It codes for CSVFGTSGREGVYNEQFF.

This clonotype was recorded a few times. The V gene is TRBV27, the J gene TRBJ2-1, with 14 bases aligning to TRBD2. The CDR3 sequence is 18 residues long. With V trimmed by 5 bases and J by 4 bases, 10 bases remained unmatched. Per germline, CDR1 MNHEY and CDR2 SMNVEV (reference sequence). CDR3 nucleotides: TGTGCCAGCAGTACCTCCGGGACTAGCGGGGGACAATACAATGAGCAGTTCTTC. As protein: CASSTSGTSGGQYNEQFF.

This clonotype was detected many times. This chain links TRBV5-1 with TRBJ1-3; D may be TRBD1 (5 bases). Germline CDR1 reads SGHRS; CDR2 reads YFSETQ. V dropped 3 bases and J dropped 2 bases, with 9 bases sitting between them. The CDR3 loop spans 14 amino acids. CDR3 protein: CASSSQGAGNTIYF. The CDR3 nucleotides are TGCGCCAGCAGCTCCCAGGGAGCTGGAAACACCATATATTTT.

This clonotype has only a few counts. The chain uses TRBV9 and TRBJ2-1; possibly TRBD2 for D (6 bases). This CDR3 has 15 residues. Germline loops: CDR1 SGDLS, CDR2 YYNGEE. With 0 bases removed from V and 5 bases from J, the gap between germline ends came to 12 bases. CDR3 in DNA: TGTGCCAGCAGCGTAGGGGCTAGCGCGCACAATGAGCAGTTCTTC. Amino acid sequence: CASSVGASAHNEQFF.

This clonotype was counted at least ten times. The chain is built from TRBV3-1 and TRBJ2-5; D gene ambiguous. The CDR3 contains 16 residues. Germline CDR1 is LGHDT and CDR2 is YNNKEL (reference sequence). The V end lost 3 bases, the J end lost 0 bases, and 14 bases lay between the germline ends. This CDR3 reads CASSQKRGTYQETQYF. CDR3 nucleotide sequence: TGTGCCAGCAGCCAGAAGCGAGGAACCTACCAAGAGACCCAGTACTTC.

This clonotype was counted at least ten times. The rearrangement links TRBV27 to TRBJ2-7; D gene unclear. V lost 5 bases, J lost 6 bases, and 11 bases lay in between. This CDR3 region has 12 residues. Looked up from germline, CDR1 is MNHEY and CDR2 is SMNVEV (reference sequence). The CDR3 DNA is TGTGCCAGCAGTATAACACCCCTCGAGCAGTACTTC. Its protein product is CASSITPLEQYF.